This TCR beta chain was captured by sequencing in a study of blood T cell repertoires in COVID-19. Looking at the study overall: Samples representing acute and convalescent COVID-19 were sourced from the United States, Italy and Spain.

Sequencing was performed with immunoSEQ multiplex PCR; in TCRdb, only in-frame clones are kept and a portion is missing. The table includes just under 85,000 clones, 85% to 90% detected once. This CDR3 has 12 amino acids. The sample consisted of peripheral blood. This clonotype originated in an elderly man with active or convalescent COVID-19. This rearrangement joins TRBV21-1 to TRBJ1-2. TRBV21-1 is a pseudogene. CDR3 sequence reads: CASSKCKLGYTF. CDR3 DNA sequence: TGTGCCAGCAGCAAATGTAAGCTGGGCTACACCTTC.